A single sample gave rise to the 19 T cell receptor beta chains below, sequenced in a study of T-cell reconstitution after alpha-beta-depleted transplantation in children. Preparation of the TCRbeta library involved a method that used unique molecular identifiers. TCRdb ran MiXCR on the PCR reads and lists one entry per CDR3 protein. The data contain about 580,000 distinct CDR3 sequences, about 23% of them singletons. The source material was PBMCs, mostly from graft donor cells, sampled 360 days after TCRalphabeta/CD19-depleted stem cell transplant. These receptors all stem from a boy under three years old who had a stem cell transplant for acute myeloid leukemia, so the T cells may come from the graft donor.

The chain uses TRBV20-1 and TRBJ1-5; the D gene is possibly TRBD1 (6 bases). This CDR3 region has 14 residues. Germline V gives CDR1 DFQATT, CDR2 SNEGSKA (reference sequence). The ends were cut back, 5 bases at V and 0 bases at J, with 11 bases in the middle. The CDR3 region is CSAPRGGSNQPQHF. The CDR3 DNA reads as TGCAGTGCTCCAAGAGGGGGTAGCAATCAGCCCCAGCATTTT.

This clonotype was picked up many times. The chain couples TRBV6-1 to TRBJ1-4; TRBD1 matches 9 bases. The CDR3 spans 16 residues. J was trimmed by 5 bases and V by 6 bases; bases with no gene match: 10. CDR1 and CDR2 from the germline V gene are MNHNS and SASEGT. CDR3 loop: CASSPTGGNPNEKLFF. CDR3 DNA: TGTGCCAGCAGCCCGACAGGGGGAAACCCGAATGAAAAACTGTTTTTT.

This clonotype was counted at least ten times. The chain couples TRBV15 to TRBJ1-1; possible D gene TRBD1, 6 bases. Trimming left V 4 bases short and J 7 bases short, with 10 bases between. The CDR3 consists of 12 residues. In germline, CDR1 is LNHNV, CDR2 YYDKDF (reference sequence). The CDR3 region has the DNA TGTGCCACCAGCAAAGGGACAAATGAAGCTTTCTTT. Protein product: CATSKGTNEAFF.

This clonotype occurred a few times. The genes are TRBV15 and TRBJ2-1, with D maybe TRBD2 (6 bases). The CDR3 has 16 amino acids. V dropped 3 bases and J dropped 8 bases, with 20 bases sitting between them. CDR1 is LNHNV and CDR2 is YYDKDF in the germline V gene (reference sequence). The CDR3 protein is CATSSEVAVLGDEQFF. The CDR3 nucleotides are TGTGCCACCAGCAGTGAAGTAGCGGTATTGGGGGATGAGCAGTTCTTC.

V usage is TRBV20-1 and J usage is TRBJ2-1; D not resolved. V was pared by 0 bases and J by 3 bases, with 6 bases between. This CDR3 comprises 13 residues. Germline assignment: CDR1 DFQATT and CDR2 SNEGSKA (reference sequence). CDR3 nucleotide sequence: TGCAGTGCTAGAGACCGACTCTACAATGAGCAGTTCTTC. It specifies CSARDRLYNEQFF.

This clonotype was counted many times. The chain uses TRBV28 and TRBJ2-2; D is unresolved. The CDR3 is 16 amino acids. Germline lookup yields CDR1 MDHEN and CDR2 SYDVKM. Trimming stripped 9 bases from V and 4 bases from J, with 21 bases between. The CDR3 sequence is CASNTDEAVSTGELFF. As DNA, the CDR3 is TGTGCCAGTAACACCGACGAGGCGGTTTCCACCGGGGAGCTGTTTTTT.

This chain uses TRBV5-1 with TRBJ2-3; 11 positions agree with TRBD2. The J segment lost 5 bases and the V segment lost 7 bases, leaving 15 bases of the junction unmatched. The germline V gene encodes CDR1 SGHRS and CDR2 YFSETQ. The CDR3 extends over 17 amino acids. This chain's CDR3 is CASSLRTTSGGRDTQYF. The CDR3 nucleotides are TGCGCCAGCTCCCTCCGTACAACTAGCGGGGGCCGAGATACGCAGTATTTT.

CDR3 residues: CASTRGQGGTGELFF. As DNA, the CDR3 is TGTGCCAGCACCCGGGGGCAGGGAGGTACCGGGGAGCTGTTTTTT. The chain has TRBV12-3 or TRBV12-4 and TRBJ2-2; D possibly uses TRBD1 or TRBD2 (6 bases each). This CDR3 has 15 amino acids. The V gene lost 7 bases and the J gene lost 5 bases, with 17 bases spanning the gap.

Many counts were recorded for this clonotype. At one end, the junction sequence differs from germline, possibly due to a read error. This rearrangement joins TRBV20-1 to TRBJ2-1; a possible D gene is TRBD2 (6 bases). This CDR3 contains 12 residues. Germline V gives CDR1 DFQATT, CDR2 SNEGSKA (reference sequence). The CDR3 DNA follows: TGCAGTGCTAATCGGTTCGGGAGTGCCAAACTCTTC. This encodes CSANRFGSAKLF.

This sequence joins TRBV10-3 and TRBJ2-7, with TRBD1 matching 8 bases. The CDR3 has 14 amino acids. V trimming: 5 bases; J trimming: 1 base; junction bases outside the gene matches: 4. Per germline, CDR1 ENHRY and CDR2 SYGVKD. For the CDR3, the DNA is TGTGCCATCAGTACCGGGACAGGATCCTACGAGCAGTACTTC. Translation gives CAISTGTGSYEQYF.

The genes are TRBV6-2 or TRBV6-3 and TRBJ1-1; no clear D. V lost 3 bases and J 1 base, leaving 9 bases between the germline ends. CDR1 is MNHEY and CDR2 is SVGEGT in the germline V gene. The CDR3 length is 14 residues. The CDR3 here is CASSYRPGNTEAFF. As DNA, the CDR3 is TGTGCCAGCAGTTATCGCCCTGGGAACACTGAAGCTTTCTTT.

This chain connects TRBV6-2 or TRBV6-3 to TRBJ2-2; 9 positions agree with TRBD2. CDR1 and CDR2 (germline): MNHEY, SVGEGT. Germline trimming cut 2 bases from V and 0 bases from J; bases unmatched to any gene: 7. The CDR3 runs 18 residues. CDR3 nucleotides: TGTGCCAGCAGTTACAAAATAGCGGGGGAGACGAACACCGGGGAGCTGTTTTTT. It yields the protein CASSYKIAGETNTGELFF.

As regards this clonotype: One junction end disagrees with the germline gene, perhaps due to a read error. The gene calls are TRBV29-1 and TRBJ2-1; unclear D gene. This CDR3 has 11 residues. Germline values: CDR1 SQVTM, CDR2 ANQGSEA. This CDR3 is CGVGIGGEQFF. CDR3 DNA sequence: TGTGGGGTGGGTATTGGCGGTGAGCAGTTCTTC.

This clonotype was picked up many times. V and J are TRBV18 and TRBJ2-5, with 11 bases identical to TRBD2. Germline CDR1 reads KGHSH; CDR2 reads LQKENI. The CDR3 is 17 amino acids. The V gene end was trimmed by 0 bases and the J gene end by 1 base; junction bases not matched to a gene: 4. The CDR3 DNA sequence: TGTGCCAGCTCACCACCGTCGCTAGCGGGGGGCCAAGAGACCCAGTACTTC. It is translated as CASSPPSLAGGQETQYF.

A few counts support this clonotype. The V and J genes are TRBV20-1 and TRBJ1-4; D gene unclear. The CDR3 extends over 13 amino acids. Trimming pared 4 bases from V and 8 bases from J, leaving 14 bases between. Germline CDR1 reads DFQATT; CDR2 reads SNEGSKA (reference sequence). Written as DNA, the CDR3 is TGCAGTGCTACAGCCTCCTCCCGGGAAAAACTGTTTTTT. This codes for CSATASSREKLFF.

This clonotype was counted a few times. The chain is built from TRBV3-1 and TRBJ1-2; no definite D call. Trimming removed 3 bases at V and 8 bases at J, with 19 bases between. This CDR3 is 15 amino acids long. Germline V gene lookup returns CDR1 LGHDT and CDR2 YNNKEL (reference sequence). The CDR3 DNA follows: TGTGCCAGCAGCCACCCGGGGTCTCTCCAAAAGGGCTACACCTTC. Translated, it gives CASSHPGSLQKGYTF.

The V gene is TRBV2, the J gene TRBJ1-1; TRBD1 might be the D (5 bases). Germline V gene lookup returns CDR1 SNHLY and CDR2 FYNNEI. This CDR3 has 16 residues. V dropped 4 bases and J dropped 2 bases, with 17 bases sitting between them. The CDR3 DNA reads TGTGCCAGCAGTGCCTCGCTCGGGACTCCCAACACTGAAGCTTTCTTT. Translation gives CASSASLGTPNTEAFF.

This clonotype was seen a few times. The genes are TRBV12-3 or TRBV12-4 and TRBJ1-1; TRBD1 aligns across 7 bases. This CDR3 region has 15 residues. V lost 6 bases, J lost 0 bases, and 7 bases stayed unmatched. This CDR3 reads CASSLQGTMNTEAFF. In DNA form, the CDR3 reads TGTGCCAGCAGCCTACAGGGGACCATGAACACTGAAGCTTTCTTT.

The V gene is TRBV2, the J gene TRBJ2-7; the D gene could be TRBD1 or TRBD2 (7 bases each). The CDR3 has 14 amino acids. Germline CDR1 and CDR2: SNHLY and FYNNEI. The CDR3 region has the DNA TGTGCCAGCAGTCAGGGGGGGAACTCCGACGAGCAGTACGTC. This codes for CASSQGGNSDEQYV.